Described below is a single T cell receptor (beta chain) sequence and its context. Its antigen is unidentified. These data come from a study of CD8+ T cells in alopecia areata. On the study more broadly: A 6-month off-drug phase came after tofacitinib, which had lasted 6 to 18 months. Overall study findings and caveats: Scalp sequencing also captures normal skin's resident alphabeta T cells.

Extraction and reverse transcription of RNA yielded cDNA as the sequencing template. Here immunoSEQ multiplex PCR was the method, and the copy in TCRdb shows in-frame clones only, minus some. The table shows around 180,000 clones, with around three fifths occurring only once. Treatment denoted: oral pan-JAK inhibitor, 5-10 mg twice daily. Cell sorting on a FACSAria was used to separate CD4+ and CD8+ T cells from the PBMCs. J gave up 7 bases and V 0 bases, and 3 bases lay outside the gene matches. Germline loops: CDR1 MNHNS, CDR2 SASEGT. The CDR3 extends over 14 amino acids. The sample here was CD4+ T cells sorted from blood, taken at week 24, from a patient treated with tofacitinib. The TCR was taken from a human donor with alopecia areata. The chain is built from TRBV6-1 and TRBJ2-3; 8 bases are a match to TRBD2. The CDR3 DNA sequence: TGTGCCAGCAGTGAAGCCGGGGGGGCAAATACGCAGTATTTT. It codes for CASSEAGGANTQYF.